The rows below give T cell receptor beta chains drawn from one sample of a study of neurological immune-mediated disorders. One entry per CDR3 protein results from TCRdb running MiXCR on the 5' RACE reads. The table includes 74,000 or so distinct CDR3 sequences, roughly 10% detected once. Sequencing was carried out using PBMCs. These receptors came from a man aged 45-60 years in good health. Each CDR3 is given without its conserved first and last residue. Clone size is shown for a subset of rows, as once, few, many or a class of expanded clone.

CDR3aa: ASSGLLTFTDTQY
j_gene: TRBJ2-3
v_gene: TRBV12-3/TRBV12-4
len: 13
abundance: many

CDR3aa: ASSIMGGGNQPQH
j_gene: TRBJ1-5
v_gene: TRBV19
len: 13
abundance: few

CDR3aa: ASSSTGNTIY
j_gene: TRBJ1-3
v_gene: TRBV7-2
len: 10
abundance: NA

CDR3aa: ASRHRVRTDTQY
j_gene: TRBJ2-3
v_gene: TRBV6-5
len: 12
abundance: many

CDR3aa: ATSGAWDPNTGELF
j_gene: TRBJ2-2
v_gene: TRBV24-1
len: 14
abundance: many

CDR3aa: ASSLLTSGTGELF
j_gene: TRBJ2-2
v_gene: TRBV5-1
len: 13
abundance: many

CDR3aa: ASSRTDTQF
j_gene: TRBJ2-1
v_gene: TRBV6-6
len: 9
abundance: NA

CDR3aa: SVEAQGGTEQY
j_gene: TRBJ2-7
v_gene: TRBV29-1
len: 11
abundance: few

CDR3aa: ASSVTGTGAANTGELF
j_gene: TRBJ2-2
v_gene: TRBV5-1
len: 16
abundance: many

CDR3aa: ASSLIVKDTQY
j_gene: TRBJ2-3
v_gene: TRBV7-9
len: 11
abundance: many

CDR3aa: ASRPVGADNSPLH
j_gene: TRBJ1-6
v_gene: TRBV7-9
len: 13
abundance: many

CDR3aa: ASSYRGADTDTQY
j_gene: TRBJ2-3
v_gene: TRBV12-3/TRBV12-4
len: 13
abundance: many

CDR3aa: SARAPGQVNGGEAF
j_gene: TRBJ1-1
v_gene: TRBV20-1
len: 14
abundance: many

CDR3aa: ASTRTGETQY
j_gene: TRBJ2-5
v_gene: TRBV12-3/TRBV12-4
len: 10
abundance: many

CDR3aa: ASSLGGQGIDQPQH
j_gene: TRBJ1-5
v_gene: TRBV7-2
len: 14
abundance: many

CDR3aa: ASSLNRKGETQY
j_gene: TRBJ2-5
v_gene: TRBV5-1
len: 12
abundance: many

CDR3aa: SARDWGDRGFVLTDTQY
j_gene: TRBJ2-3
v_gene: TRBV20-1
len: 17
abundance: many

CDR3aa: ASSPPGPSEQY
j_gene: TRBJ2-7
v_gene: TRBV18
len: 11
abundance: many

CDR3aa: ASRGTGEREKLF
j_gene: TRBJ1-4
v_gene: TRBV27
len: 12
abundance: many

CDR3aa: ASSQDHRTSGRGTDTQY
j_gene: TRBJ2-3
v_gene: TRBV4-3
len: 17
abundance: many

CDR3aa: ASSPVGQNVF
j_gene: TRBJ2-1
v_gene: TRBV7-9
len: 10
abundance: many

CDR3aa: ASSHPSGGAGNTQY
j_gene: TRBJ2-3
v_gene: TRBV28
len: 14
abundance: many

CDR3aa: ASGARTGGTGELF
j_gene: TRBJ2-2
v_gene: TRBV5-1
len: 13
abundance: many

CDR3aa: ASRTTGVHTQY
j_gene: TRBJ2-3
v_gene: TRBV6-5
len: 11
abundance: many

CDR3aa: ASIKAQGVLTDTQY
j_gene: TRBJ2-3
v_gene: TRBV7-2
len: 14
abundance: NA

CDR3aa: ASRGNGEKLF
j_gene: TRBJ1-4
v_gene: TRBV12-3/TRBV12-4
len: 10
abundance: NA

CDR3aa: ASSLGTGVSTDTQY
j_gene: TRBJ2-3
v_gene: TRBV5-1
len: 14
abundance: many

CDR3aa: ASRDPRDGHNVQETQY
j_gene: TRBJ2-5
v_gene: TRBV2
len: 16
abundance: few

CDR3aa: ASSYRVRLASEGHEQF
j_gene: TRBJ2-1
v_gene: TRBV6-5
len: 16
abundance: few

CDR3aa: SAGQLTYEQY
j_gene: TRBJ2-7
v_gene: TRBV20-1
len: 10
abundance: many

CDR3aa: ASRLTSGTTYEQY
j_gene: TRBJ2-7
v_gene: TRBV10-2
len: 13
abundance: once

CDR3aa: AVVYEQY
j_gene: TRBJ2-7
v_gene: TRBV27
len: 7
abundance: many

CDR3aa: ASSLDSGGYNEQF
j_gene: TRBJ2-1
v_gene: TRBV7-2
len: 13
abundance: many

CDR3aa: ASSLAGSSYEQY
j_gene: TRBJ2-7
v_gene: TRBV5-1
len: 12
abundance: many

CDR3aa: ASSTLAGVALDEQF
j_gene: TRBJ2-1
v_gene: TRBV7-3
len: 14
abundance: NA

CDR3aa: SVAYGTSGSYEQY
j_gene: TRBJ2-7
v_gene: TRBV29-1
len: 13
abundance: NA

CDR3aa: ASNNRGRGNSPLH
j_gene: TRBJ1-6
v_gene: TRBV27
len: 13
abundance: many

CDR3aa: ASSSDGPLWIYGYT
j_gene: TRBJ1-2
v_gene: TRBV7-2
len: 14
abundance: many

CDR3aa: ASSPNGGTDTQY
j_gene: TRBJ2-3
v_gene: TRBV5-1
len: 12
abundance: many

CDR3aa: ASSTRGARRNTEAF
j_gene: TRBJ1-1
v_gene: TRBV5-6
len: 14
abundance: many

CDR3aa: SAWGQGSEQY
j_gene: TRBJ2-7
v_gene: TRBV20-1
len: 10
abundance: many

CDR3aa: ASRWDSATYEQY
j_gene: TRBJ2-7
v_gene: TRBV5-1
len: 12
abundance: many

CDR3aa: ASSFRGLGTDTQY
j_gene: TRBJ2-3
v_gene: TRBV7-3
len: 13
abundance: many

CDR3aa: ASSIDRNYGYT
j_gene: TRBJ1-2
v_gene: TRBV3-1
len: 11
abundance: many

CDR3aa: ASSWNPTGQTEAF
j_gene: TRBJ1-1
v_gene: TRBV5-1
len: 13
abundance: many

CDR3aa: ASSYSAFGNTIY
j_gene: TRBJ1-3
v_gene: TRBV6-6
len: 12
abundance: few

CDR3aa: ASSLDGTSGRSYEQY
j_gene: TRBJ2-7
v_gene: TRBV5-1
len: 15
abundance: many

CDR3aa: ASSGQGANQPQH
j_gene: TRBJ1-5
v_gene: TRBV7-2
len: 12
abundance: many

CDR3aa: ASSPNTEAF
j_gene: TRBJ1-1
v_gene: TRBV12-3/TRBV12-4
len: 9
abundance: many

CDR3aa: ASSLGRRGQEGYT
j_gene: TRBJ1-2
v_gene: TRBV12-3/TRBV12-4
len: 13
abundance: many

CDR3aa: ASSQGGGRATGANVLT
j_gene: TRBJ2-6
v_gene: TRBV4-1
len: 16
abundance: many

CDR3aa: ASSTTRTGGYT
j_gene: TRBJ1-2
v_gene: TRBV7-3
len: 11
abundance: many

CDR3aa: ASSSGQGTYEQY
j_gene: TRBJ2-7
v_gene: TRBV28
len: 12
abundance: many

CDR3aa: ASSQSSANPSTDTQY
j_gene: TRBJ2-3
v_gene: TRBV14
len: 15
abundance: few